Each of the 11 T cell receptor beta chains below was sequenced from the same sample in a study of regulatory T cells in long-lasting Graves disease. Combining iRepertoire HTBI primers with Arm-PCR of CDR3 regions, the authors built TCR beta libraries. One entry per CDR3 protein, called by TCRdb with MiXCR from the multiplex PCR reads. The sample yields 200,000 to 250,000 distinct CDR3 sequences, roughly 18% seen once. The time point was: newly diagnosed GD, antithyroid drugs for less than 3 months. Isolated PBMC RNA provided the starting material for the TCR library. Here the sequenced sample was peripheral blood mononuclear cells (PBMCs), taken at new diagnosis, from a patient treated with antithyroid drugs. The receptors come from a female donor with Graves disease.

This clonotype was seen ten or more times. V gene TRBV27 combines with J gene TRBJ2-7; TRBD1 matches 11 bases. Per germline, CDR1 MNHEY and CDR2 SMNVEV (reference sequence). Losses at the gene ends were 3 bases for V and 6 bases for J; bases not matched to a gene: 4. The CDR3 is 14 amino acids. The CDR3 DNA is TGTGCCAGCAGTTTTACCGGGACAGGGGGCGAGCAGTACTTC. This translates into CASSFTGTGGEQYF.

This clonotype came up a few times. The V gene is TRBV2, the J gene TRBJ2-5; weak D call: TRBD2 (5 bases). V lost 3 bases and J lost 5, with 16 bases in between. The CDR3 is 15 amino acids. The germline V gene encodes CDR1 SNHLY and CDR2 FYNNEI. The CDR3 here is CASSERNGGWETQYF. In nucleotides, the CDR3 is TGTGCCAGCAGTGAGCGTAATGGCGGGTGGGAGACCCAGTACTTC.

In this sample, this clonotype turned up many times. The rearrangement uses TRBV12-3 or TRBV12-4 and TRBJ1-2; TRBD1 might be the D (6 bases). CDR3 length: 13 amino acids. V shed 6 bases and J shed 7 bases, with 15 bases lying between them. Here the CDR3 DNA reads TGTGCCAGCAGCTTGGAGGGGGGCTCTGGCTACACCTTC. This translates into CASSLEGGSGYTF.

This clonotype was detected ten times or more. The V gene is TRBV7-2, the J gene TRBJ1-1; D unclear. The CDR3 extends over 14 amino acids. V was cut by 5 bases and J by 5 bases, with 15 bases left in between. CDR1 and CDR2 (germline): SGHTA, FQGNSA. The CDR3 nucleotides read TGTGCCAGCAGCGTAGGACTCTTGGGGACTGAAGCTTTCTTT. Its protein product is CASSVGLLGTEAFF.

This clonotype was counted at least ten times. The chain couples TRBV10-2 to TRBJ2-6; no definite D call. CDR1 and CDR2 from the germline V gene are WSHSY and SAAADI. The CDR3 extends over 14 amino acids. V lost 7 bases and J lost 3, with 10 bases in between. This CDR3 reads CASTGLSGANVLTF. The CDR3 region has the DNA TGCGCCAGCACGGGCCTCAGTGGGGCCAACGTCCTGACTTTC.

The sample holds many counts of this clonotype. V gene TRBV27 combines with J gene TRBJ2-2, with D unclear. CDR3 length: 16 residues. In germline, CDR1 is MNHEY, CDR2 SMNVEV (reference sequence). Deletions cut 2 bases from V and 5 bases from J, with 15 bases between. CDR3 nucleotides: TGTGCCAGCAGTTTAGGTCCCCTATTCAGAACCGGGGAGCTGTTTTTT. It codes for CASSLGPLFRTGELFF.

The table lists this clonotype with many counts. Given a much more abundant clone one base away, this may be a read error. Because it lacks the conserved phenylalanine or tryptophan at the end, this CDR3 is likely a read error. V gene TRBV12-3 or TRBV12-4 combines with J gene TRBJ1-1, with TRBD1 matching over 7 bases. The CDR3 length is 16 residues. After removal of 5 bases from V and 0 bases from J, the junction contained 9 bases not matched to a gene. CDR3 in DNA: TGTGCCAGCAGTGATCCAGGGGGAGGGGTGAACACTGAAGCTTTCCTT. Translation: CASSDPGGGVNTEAFL.

At least ten counts were recorded for this clonotype. J is TRBJ1-2 and V is TRBV28; D unclear. The germline V and J ends were trimmed by 7 bases and 4 bases, with 10 bases remaining between them. This CDR3 contains 12 residues. The V gene's germline CDR1 is MDHEN and CDR2 SYDVKM. CDR3 sequence: CASTSRAYGYTF. CDR3 nucleotides: TGTGCCAGCACCTCTCGGGCCTATGGCTACACCTTC.

This clonotype was counted ten times or more. V is TRBV3-1 and J is TRBJ2-3; 11 bases fit TRBD2. Germline CDR1 is LGHDT and CDR2 is YNNKEL (reference sequence). With 4 bases clipped from V and 2 bases from J, the junction kept 2 bases outside the gene matches. This CDR3 is built from 15 residues. The CDR3 DNA reads as TGTGCCAGCAGCCTTAGCGGGAGGGCCACAGATACGCAGTATTTT. Translation gives CASSLSGRATDTQYF.

This clonotype turned up a few times. The V gene is TRBV25-1, the J gene TRBJ2-7; D is perhaps TRBD2 (6 bases). V lost 4 bases to trimming and J lost 5 bases, with 15 bases between them. Germline V gives CDR1 MGHDK, CDR2 SYGVNS. The CDR3 covers 14 residues. The CDR3 DNA follows: TGTGCCAGCAGTGGAGGTGGAGGGGTCCACGAGCAGTACTTC. It codes for CASSGGGGVHEQYF.

This clonotype was counted ten times or more. The chain has TRBV7-2 and TRBJ2-3; TRBD2 matches at 9 bases. The J segment lost 0 bases and the V segment lost 2 bases, leaving 15 bases of the junction unmatched. The CDR3 runs 20 residues. CDR1 and CDR2 from the germline V gene are SGHTA and FQGNSA. CDR3 in DNA: TGTGCCAGCAGCTTATACCAAGAGGTAGCGGGAGCATGGAGCACAGATACGCAGTATTTT. It specifies CASSLYQEVAGAWSTDTQYF.